One and the same sample provided the 23 T cell receptor beta chains below, sequenced in a study of blood T cell repertoires in COVID-19. Data came from immunoSEQ multiplex PCR; TCRdb stores just in-frame clones and leaves some out. Of 80,000 to 100,000 clones listed, roughly nine tenths are singletons. Sequenced material: peripheral blood. The receptors shown here come from a human donor with active COVID-19. The donor label of this sample is uncertain.

V usage is TRBV5-1 and J usage is TRBJ2-7, with TRBD2 matching over 14 bases. This CDR3 contains 22 residues. The V gene end was trimmed by 4 bases and the J gene end by 0 bases; junction bases not matched to a gene: 21. The germline V gene has CDR1 SGHRS and CDR2 YFSETQ. Written as DNA, the CDR3 is TGCGCCAGCAGCCTACGTCCCGGGACTAGCGGGGGCTTCCTACCGAGCTCCTACGAGCAGTACTTC. This encodes CASSLRPGTSGGFLPSSYEQYF.

Here the CDR3 reads CASSSPRFPGNTIYF. Here the CDR3 DNA reads TGTGCCAGCAGTTCCCCCCGTTTTCCTGGAAACACCATATATTTT. The J gene is TRBJ1-3, the V gene TRBV6-5; no clear D gene. Germline loops: CDR1 MNHEY, CDR2 SVGAGI. Between the trimmed V and J ends, which lost 4 bases and 2 bases, there was a span of 12 bases. The CDR3 runs to 15 residues.

The chain is built from TRBV29-1 and TRBJ1-1, with D perhaps matching TRBD1 (6 bases). This CDR3 contains 11 residues. Germline assignment: CDR1 SQVTM and CDR2 ANQGSEA. Trimming shortened V by 4 bases and J by 4 bases, and 7 bases separated the two germline ends. The CDR3 protein is CSVVQGTEAFF. CDR3 DNA: TGCAGCGTTGTACAGGGCACTGAAGCTTTCTTT.

V is TRBV7-3 and J is TRBJ2-1; 7 bases line up with TRBD2. Trimming cost V 2 bases and J 4 bases; bases outside gene matches: 5. The CDR3 is 15 amino acids. Germline loops: CDR1 SGHTA, CDR2 FQGTGA. CDR3 sequence reads: CASSLAASGYNEQFF. The CDR3 DNA reads TGTGCCAGCAGCTTAGCAGCTAGCGGTTACAATGAGCAGTTCTTC.

The chain combines TRBV19 with TRBJ1-2; TRBD1 matches at 9 bases. Unmatched junction bases numbered 10, after V lost 3 bases and J lost 8 bases. Germline CDR1 reads LNHDA; CDR2 reads SQIVND (reference sequence). The CDR3 consists of 15 residues. CDR3 nucleotides: TGTGCCAGTAGTATGGGGACAGGGACCTTCGGGGGCTACACCTTC. Translating it yields CASSMGTGTFGGYTF.

The rearrangement uses TRBV9 and TRBJ2-1, with TRBD2 matching 9 bases. Trimming took 4 bases from V and 5 from J; bases not matched to a gene: 16. Germline-derived CDR1 and CDR2 are SGDLS and YYNGEE. There are 18 residues in the CDR3. CDR3 nucleotides: TGTGCCAGCAGCCCGCTTGGTAGTTTGCGGGGGGGAAACAATGAGCAGTTCTTC. Its translation: CASSPLGSLRGGNNEQFF. The variable domain in full, completed from reference TRBV9 and TRBJ2-1, reads DSGVTQTPKHLITATGQRVTLRCSPRSGDLSVYWYQQSLDQGLQFLIQYYNGEERAKGNILERFSAQQFPDLHSELNLSSLELGDSALYFCASSPLGSLRGGNNEQFFGPGTRLTVL.

In its sample, this clone was seen many times. The rearrangement uses TRBV18 and TRBJ2-7, with a tentative D call TRBD1 (7 bases). V shed 0 bases and J shed 2 bases, with 14 bases lying between them. Germline loops: CDR1 KGHSH, CDR2 LQKENI. The CDR3 is made up of 16 amino acids. CDR3 bases: TGTGCCAGCTCACCACCGGAGGGGGCAGGGGCCTACGAGCAGTACTTC. It specifies CASSPPEGAGAYEQYF.

This chain links TRBV6-5 with TRBJ1-3; the D gene is possibly TRBD1 (5 bases). V lost 4 bases to trimming and J lost 0 bases, with 13 bases between them. The germline CDR1 and CDR2 sequences are MNHEY and SVGAGI. The CDR3 has 16 amino acids. In DNA, the CDR3 is TGTGCCAGCAGTTTCGGGGGACGGGACTCTGGAAACACCATATATTTT. Its translation is CASSFGGRDSGNTIYF.

The chain joins TRBV3-1 (or the pseudogene TRBV3-2) to TRBJ2-1; 7 bases align to TRBD2. CDR3 length: 13 residues. CDR1 and CDR2 from the germline V gene are LGHDT and YNNKEL (reference sequence). Unmatched junction bases numbered 4, after V lost 2 bases and J lost 9 bases. CDR3 DNA: TGTGCCAGCAGCCAACTCCTAGCGGCTGAGCAGTTCTTC. This sequence encodes CASSQLLAAEQFF.

This clone has only a few counts. The chain combines TRBV19 with TRBJ1-6, with 7 nucleotides matching TRBD1. Losses at the gene ends were 6 bases for V and 9 bases for J; bases not matched to a gene: 8. The V gene's germline CDR1 is LNHDA and CDR2 SQIVND (reference sequence). The CDR3 sequence is 14 residues long. The CDR3 sequence: CASSLTGRSSPLHF. CDR3 in DNA: TGTGCCAGTAGCCTGACAGGGCGAAGTTCACCCCTCCACTTT.

This chain uses TRBV2 with TRBJ2-3, with 7 bases fitting TRBD2. The CDR3 consists of 14 residues. The germline gives CDR1 SNHLY, CDR2 FYNNEI. Unmatched junction bases numbered 12, after V lost 8 bases and J lost 7 bases. The CDR3 DNA is TGTGCCAGCTCTGGTAGGACTAGTACAAATACGCAGTATTTT. Translating gives CASSGRTSTNTQYF.

The chain uses TRBV25-1 and TRBJ2-1; 7 bases are a match to TRBD2. Germline V gene sequence: CDR1 MGHDK, CDR2 SYGVNS. V trimming: 2 bases; J trimming: 4 bases; junction bases outside the gene matches: 2. The CDR3 covers 14 residues. The CDR3 is CASSESGDYNEQFF. The CDR3 DNA reads TGTGCCAGCAGTGAAAGCGGGGATTACAATGAGCAGTTCTTC.

The V gene is TRBV7-6, the J gene TRBJ2-7, with 8 bases that match TRBD1. J gave up 3 bases and V 1 base, and 5 bases lay outside the gene matches. The length of the CDR3 is 15 residues. Germline V gives CDR1 SGHVS, CDR2 FNYEAQ. The CDR3 nucleotides read TGTGCCAGCAGCTTAGTACAGGGGGTCGTCTACGAGCAGTACTTC. Translated: CASSLVQGVVYEQYF.

This sequence joins TRBV5-1 and TRBJ2-7; TRBD1 agrees at 9 bases. The CDR3 runs 14 residues. J lost 6 bases, V lost 3 bases, and 7 bases had no gene match. CDR1 and CDR2 (germline): SGHRS, YFSETQ. CDR3 residues: CASSYRQGGGEQYF. The CDR3 DNA sequence: TGCGCCAGCAGCTACCGACAGGGGGGCGGCGAGCAGTACTTC.

V gene TRBV2 combines with J gene TRBJ1-6, with a tentative D call TRBD1 (5 bases). Trimming took 5 bases from V and 7 from J, leaving 12 bases between them. Looked up from germline, CDR1 is SNHLY and CDR2 is FYNNEI. The CDR3 has 14 residues. CDR3 sequence reads: CASSLFRANSPLHF. The CDR3 DNA reads TGTGCCAGCAGTCTCTTCAGGGCCAATTCACCCCTCCACTTT.

The V and J genes are TRBV5-4 and TRBJ2-3; 13 bases fit TRBD2. V lost 2 bases and J lost 0; bases outside the gene matches: 3. Germline V gene lookup returns CDR1 SGHNT and CDR2 YYREEE (reference sequence). The CDR3 has 17 amino acids. CDR3 in amino acids: CASSLGTSGESTDTQYF. DNA of the CDR3: TGTGCCAGCAGCTTAGGGACTAGCGGGGAAAGCACAGATACGCAGTATTTT.

This clone was seen only once. V gene TRBV7-2 combines with J gene TRBJ2-5; 8 bases map to TRBD2. Per germline, CDR1 SGHTA and CDR2 FQGNSA. The J segment lost 1 base and the V segment lost 5 bases, leaving 3 bases of the junction unmatched. The CDR3 is made up of 14 amino acids. This chain's CDR3 is CASSRGGPQETQYF. CDR3 DNA sequence: TGTGCCAGCAGCCGGGGGGGACCCCAAGAGACCCAGTACTTC.

This rearrangement joins TRBV7-2 to TRBJ1-1; tentative D call: TRBD1 (5 bases). The germline V gene encodes CDR1 SGHTA and CDR2 FQGNSA. The V end was cut by 1 base, the J end by 2 bases, with 11 bases between. The CDR3 sequence is 15 residues long. CDR3 sequence: CASSLEQGLNTEAFF. The CDR3, as DNA: TGTGCCAGCAGCTTAGAGCAGGGCCTCAACACTGAAGCTTTCTTT.

The rearrangement joins TRBV5-5 to TRBJ2-5; maybe TRBD1 (6 bases). Trimming removed 2 bases from V and 1 base from J, with 12 bases in between. This CDR3 region has 15 residues. The germline V gene has CDR1 SGHKS and CDR2 YYEKEE (reference sequence). The CDR3 loop is CASSFPQGTQETQYF. The CDR3 bases are TGTGCCAGCAGCTTCCCGCAGGGGACCCAAGAGACCCAGTACTTC.

The chain combines TRBV6-6 with TRBJ1-5; 8 bases align to TRBD1. The CDR3 totals 16 residues. Germline V lookup: CDR1 MNHNY, CDR2 SVGAGI (reference sequence). After removal of 8 bases from V and 4 bases from J, the junction contained 13 bases not matched to a gene. DNA of the CDR3: TGTGCCAGCTCCCCCGGCAGGGGGCAGCAAAATCAGCCCCAGCATTTT. It specifies CASSPGRGQQNQPQHF.

This clone was seen only a few times. This chain uses TRBV6-5 with TRBJ2-7; weak D call: TRBD2 (5 bases). CDR3 length: 14 amino acids. Trimming stripped 0 bases from V and 5 bases from J, with 11 bases between. CDR1 is MNHEY, CDR2 SVGAGI, per germline. The CDR3 loop is CASSYSSRGNEQYF. The CDR3 bases are TGTGCCAGCAGTTACTCGAGTAGAGGGAACGAGCAGTACTTC.

The rearrangement uses TRBV11-2 and TRBJ2-7; D may be TRBD2 (6 bases). Germline V gene sequence: CDR1 SGHAT, CDR2 FQNNGV. The CDR3 sequence is 16 residues long. The V end lost 1 base, the J end lost 3 bases, and 16 bases lay between the germline ends. This CDR3 is CASSLGGGETIYEQYF. CDR3 sequence (DNA): TGTGCCAGCAGCTTAGGAGGAGGGGAAACAATCTACGAGCAGTACTTC. The full variable domain, in which reference TRBV11-2 and TRBJ2-7 provide the parts outside the CDR3, is EAGVAQSPRYKIIEKRQSVAFWCNPISGHATLYWYQQILGQGPKLLIQFQNNGVVDDSQLPKDRFSAERLKGVDSTLKIQPAKLEDSAVYLCASSLGGGETIYEQYFGPGTRLTVT.

This chain uses TRBV19 with TRBJ2-3; D is perhaps TRBD1 (5 bases). This CDR3 has 14 residues. Germline values: CDR1 LNHDA, CDR2 SQIVND (reference sequence). Trimming took 3 bases from V and 3 from J, leaving 10 bases between them. The CDR3 nucleotides read TGTGCCAGTAGTATCCCACAGGAGACAGATACGCAGTATTTT. Its protein is CASSIPQETDTQYF.